This T cell receptor (beta chain) was observed in a study of OX40 agonist ivuxolimab in advanced cancers. Overall study: Each patient was given ivuxolimab into a vein every 2 weeks, at 0.01 to 10 mg/kg.

TCRdb's copy holds only in-frame clones and misses some; the assay was immunoSEQ multiplex PCR. The table records tens of thousands of clones, 87% of them present only once. As to this clone: Its antigen remains unknown.

Regarding the study as a whole: Expanded peripheral T cell antigen specificity was not determined.

J was trimmed by 2 bases and V by 10 bases; bases with no gene match: 8. CDR1 and CDR2 from the germline V gene are ENHRY and SYGVKD. The CDR3 length is 14 residues. Material: CD4+ or CD8+ T cells sorted from blood, obtained in a trial of the OX40 agonist ivuxolimab. This clonotype was obtained from an adult with an advanced solid tumor such as melanoma, head and neck, liver or kidney cancer. The chain links TRBV10-3 to TRBJ2-3, with 8 bases matching TRBD1. CDR3 region: CASKGTGATDTQYF. The CDR3 DNA follows: TGTGCCAGCAAGGGGACAGGAGCCACAGATACGCAGTATTTT.